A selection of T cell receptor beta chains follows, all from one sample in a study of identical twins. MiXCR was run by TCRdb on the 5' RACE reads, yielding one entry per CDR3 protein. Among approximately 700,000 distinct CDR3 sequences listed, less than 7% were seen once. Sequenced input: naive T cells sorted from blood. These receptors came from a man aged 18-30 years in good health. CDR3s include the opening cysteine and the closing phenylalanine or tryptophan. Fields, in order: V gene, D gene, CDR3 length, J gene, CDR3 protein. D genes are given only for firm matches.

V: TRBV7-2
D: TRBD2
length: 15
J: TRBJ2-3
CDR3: CASRLAGGPTDTQYF

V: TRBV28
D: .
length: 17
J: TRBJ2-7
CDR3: CASNPPWGVGASYEQYF

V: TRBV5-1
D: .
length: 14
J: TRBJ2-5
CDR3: CASSPRTEGETQYF

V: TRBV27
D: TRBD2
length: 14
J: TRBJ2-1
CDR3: CASSWVAGWHEQFF

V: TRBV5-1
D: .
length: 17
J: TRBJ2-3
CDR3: CASSLDPAGLNTDTQYF

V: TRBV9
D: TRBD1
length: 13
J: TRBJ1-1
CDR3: CASSADRDIEAFF

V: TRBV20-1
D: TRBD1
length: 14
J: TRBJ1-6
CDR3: CSARATGADSPLHF

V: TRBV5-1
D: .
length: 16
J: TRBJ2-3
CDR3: CASSLVRTTDTDTQYF

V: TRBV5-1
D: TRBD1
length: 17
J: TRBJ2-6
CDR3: CASKTGSLLSGANVLTF

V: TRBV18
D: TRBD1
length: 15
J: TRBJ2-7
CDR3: CASSPKQGTPYEQYF

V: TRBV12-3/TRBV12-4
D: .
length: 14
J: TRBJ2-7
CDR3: CASSPSGTGYEQYF

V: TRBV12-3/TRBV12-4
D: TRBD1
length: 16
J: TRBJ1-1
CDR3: CASSLAWGQMNTEAFF

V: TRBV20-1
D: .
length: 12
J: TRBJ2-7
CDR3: CSASGDTIEQYF

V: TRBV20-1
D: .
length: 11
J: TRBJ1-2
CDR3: CSARGGYGYTF

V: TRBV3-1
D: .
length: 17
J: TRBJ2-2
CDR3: CASSQVPGIKNTGELFF

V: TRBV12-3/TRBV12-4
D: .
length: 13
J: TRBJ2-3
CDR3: CASSLWEEDTQYF

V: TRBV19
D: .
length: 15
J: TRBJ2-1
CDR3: CASSMSGAIYNEQFF

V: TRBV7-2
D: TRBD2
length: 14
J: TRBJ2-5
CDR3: CASSISGSSVTQYF

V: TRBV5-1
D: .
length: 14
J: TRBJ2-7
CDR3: CASSKTGEGYEQYF

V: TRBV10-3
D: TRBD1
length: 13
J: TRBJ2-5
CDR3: CAISGTGIETQYF

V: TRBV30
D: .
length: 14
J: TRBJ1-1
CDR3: CAWRRGSARTEAFF

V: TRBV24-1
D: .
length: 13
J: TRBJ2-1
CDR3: CATSAREWDEQFF

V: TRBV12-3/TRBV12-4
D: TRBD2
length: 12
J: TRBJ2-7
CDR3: CASSRLAGEQYF

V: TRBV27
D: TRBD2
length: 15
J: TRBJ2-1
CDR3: CASKSGLAVYNEQFF

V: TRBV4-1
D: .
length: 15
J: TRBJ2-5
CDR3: CASSQEGGSQETQYF

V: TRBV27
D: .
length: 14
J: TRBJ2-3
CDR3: CASSSQIITDTQYF

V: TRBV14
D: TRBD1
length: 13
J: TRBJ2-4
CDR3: CASSRGTGEHQYF

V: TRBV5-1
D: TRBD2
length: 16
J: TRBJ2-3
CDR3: CASSLRPGTNTDTQYF

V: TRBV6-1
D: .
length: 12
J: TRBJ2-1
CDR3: CASPDAGNEQFF

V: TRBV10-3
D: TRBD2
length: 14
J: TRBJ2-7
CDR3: CAISARETVSEQYF

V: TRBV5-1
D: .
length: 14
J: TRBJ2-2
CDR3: CASSYRATGRELFF

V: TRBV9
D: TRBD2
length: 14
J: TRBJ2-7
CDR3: CASSVAGGTYEQYF

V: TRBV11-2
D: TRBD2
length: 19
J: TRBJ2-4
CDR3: CASSSLLVRGEGSKNIQYF

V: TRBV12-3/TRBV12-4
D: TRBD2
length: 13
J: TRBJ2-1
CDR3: CASSTHGGDEQFF

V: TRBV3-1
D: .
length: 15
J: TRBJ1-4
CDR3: CASSQESRWAEKLFF